This T cell receptor (beta chain) was recovered during a study of T cells in Graves' hyperthyroidism and ophthalmopathy (dated by TCRdb to between 2017 and 2020). Broadly, across the study: Peripheral blood was sampled at the time of initial diagnosis, prior to any treatment. The 90 to 100 discovery patients were randomly split 7:3 into training and test sets. After sampling, hyperthyroidism patients received methimazole starting at 30 mg daily, and ophthalmopathy patients received high-dose intravenous methylprednisolone. Prospective prediction of ophthalmopathy was tested in an independent validation cohort of approximately 19 hyperthyroidism patients and 17 patients who later progressed to ophthalmopathy. The paper reports TCR Vbeta CDR3 sequencing of over 130 peripheral blood samples: 43 ophthalmopathy, over 70 hyperthyroidism and 17 progressor patients. To identify distinguishing TCR V-J signatures, a discovery cohort of 100 patients was used, comprising some 45 with Graves' ophthalmopathy and around 57 with stable Graves' hyperthyroidism. In several Graves' hyperthyroidism patients, the study also compared T-cell repertoires from thyroid tissue with T-cell repertoires from blood.

The trim is 1 base for V and 4 bases for J, with a gap of 13 bases between the germline ends. CDR1 is given as LGHDT and CDR2 as YNNKEL, both from the germline V gene (reference sequence). Inclusive of the bounding cysteine and phenylalanine, the CDR3 is 15 residues long. The retained sequence is limited to the CDR3, 45 bases, with the frame set at the first base. Moderately to severely active disease, a Clinical Activity Score of at least 3, a NOSPECS grade of at least 4, and a duration under 3 months were present in ophthalmopathy patients. The study excluded patients with uncontrolled infections, other autoimmune diseases, pregnancy or lactation. Diagnoses were established on the basis of clinical symptoms, serum thyroxine and TRAb, thyroid ultrasound, and orbital computed tomography. PBMCs were separated from approximately 9.9 ml of fresh peripheral blood using Ficoll-Paque density gradient centrifugation. Trizol reagent was used to extract total RNA, and RNA quality was then checked on an Agilent 2100 Bioanalyzer.

Points the paper makes about the study in general: Sample size was not statistically predetermined, and blinding of investigators to group allocation was not performed. A 13 V-J signature model separated ophthalmopathy from stable hyperthyroidism, with 87.88% sensitivity and roughly 84% specificity in cross-validation and 80%/75% in testing. During validation, the model predicted progression to ophthalmopathy a median of roughly 7.1 months ahead of onset, with almost 71% sensitivity and 72.22% specificity. Blood samples also contained most of the expanded thyroid clonotypes (frequency above 0.001), which suggests that blood repertoires may reflect thyroid immune responses.

This clonotype was detected ten times or more. What antigen it recognizes has not been identified. One base away there is no much larger clone; base qualities are not given. The TCR beta CDR3 regions were amplified from the RNA transcripts. A first-round RT-PCR of the TCR CDR3 used the HTBI primer set with the Qiagen OneStep RT-PCR kit. Libraries were constructed in a second round of multiplex PCR, after which size selection and purification were performed. Libraries were sequenced paired-end with 100 bp reads on an Illumina HiSeq2000. For the original study's pipeline: SOAPnuke was used to process the raw data, throwing out any read that contained adapters or uncalled bases, had a mean Phred below 15, or lacked an exact constant-primer or identifier match. High-quality paired reads were merged with COPE v1.2.5, and unique nucleotide sequences were defined as clonotypes. MiTCR v1.1 was used to align the clonotypes against IMGT TRBV, TRBD and TRBJ reference segments. Only V-J combinations with frequency above 0.0001, covering approximately 99% of repertoires, were analysed. A TCS score was defined as the ratio between F50 (clonal expansion) and ExV (chaos), using BLOSUM62-based TCRdist between CDR3 peptides within each V-J. Welch's t-statistics and random forest reduced several hundred V-J features to under 15, which were used in a naive Bayes classifier (R e1071). TCRdb trimmed the raw reads at Q25, called clones with MiXCR and kept productive beta chains. One record per CDR3 amino acid sequence lists the most common genes and DNA. The V and J calls here are based on TCRdb, not the publication. The sample table shows about 530,000 distinct CDR3 sequences, and 15% to 20% are seen once. Jointly, the top ten make up under 20% of the sample.

Sequenced input: blood. The sequence derives from a woman younger than 35 with Graves' ophthalmopathy. The chain is assembled from TRBV3-1 and TRBJ1-2, with TRBD1 as a weak D call on 6 bases. The nucleotides are TGTGCCAGCAGCCAAGGGGGACACCTAATCTATGGCTACACCTTC. Translated, it reads CASSQGGHLIYGYTF.